The rows below give T cell receptor beta chains drawn from one sample of a study of breast tumors, draining lymph nodes, adjacent tissues. TCRdb used MiXCR to reprocess the multiplex PCR reads, holding one entry per CDR3 protein. The profile shows 150,000 or so distinct CDR3 sequences, around a third of them singletons. Sequenced sample: axillary lymph node tissue. All receptors derive from a female donor with breast cancer. Some clones in this sample may be carry-over from other donors' samples. The CDR3 runs from the conserved cysteine through the conserved F or W. D genes are given only for firm matches. For some rows the clone size is stated as once, few or many, or as a class when expanded; others skip it.

d_call,clone_size,j_call,v_call,cdr3_length,cdr3_aa,cdr3_nt
TRBD1,many,TRBJ1-2,TRBV29-1,12,CSVKGQLYGYTF,TGCAGCGTGAAGGGACAGCTCTATGGCTACACCTTC
TRBD1,many,TRBJ1-2,TRBV25-1,15,CASSSPGQATYGYTF,TGTGCCAGCAGTTCACCGGGACAGGCTACCTATGGCTACACCTTC
.,.,TRBJ2-5,TRBV7-6,14,CASSLTGNQETQYF,TGTGCCAGCAGTTTAACCGGGAATCAAGAGACCCAGTACTTC
.,.,TRBJ1-2,TRBV7-2,14,CASSLLQANYGYAF,TGTGCCAGCAGCTTGTTACAAGCTAACTATGGCTACGCCTTC
.,.,TRBJ1-3,TRBV5-1,14,CASSLTVPGNTIYF,TGCGCCAGCAGCTTGACAGTACCTGGAAACACCATATATTTT
.,many,TRBJ1-5,TRBV20-1,13,CSASRPNNQPQHF,TGCAGTGCTAGTAGACCGAACAATCAGCCCCAGCATTTT
.,.,TRBJ2-3,TRBV4-2,17,CASSQSGVGGGTDTQYF,TGTGCCAGCAGCCAATCGGGGGTGGGGGGAGGAACAGATACGCAGTATTTT
.,.,TRBJ2-4,TRBV5-6,14,CASRLGTSQNIQYF,TGTGCCAGCAGGTTGGGTACCAGTCAAAACATTCAGTACTTC
.,many,TRBJ2-7,TRBV6-2/TRBV6-3,16,CASSYSGGPSLYEQYF,TGTGCCAGCAGTTACTCAGGCGGGCCCTCCCTCTACGAGCAGTACTTC
.,.,TRBJ1-5,TRBV6-6,13,CASSYGGSQPQHF,TGTGCCAGCAGTTACGGAGGGTCACAGCCCCAGCATTTT
TRBD1,many,TRBJ1-5,TRBV6-6,15,CASSYSTGGNQPQHF,TGTGCCAGCAGTTACTCGACAGGGGGCAATCAGCCCCAGCATTTT
TRBD2,many,TRBJ2-3,TRBV20-1,14,CSASKLAGTDTQYF,TGCAGTGCTAGTAAGCTAGCGGGAACAGATACGCAGTATTTT
.,.,TRBJ1-3,TRBV3-1,15,CASSQVGVSGNTIYF,TGTGCCAGCAGCCAAGTGGGGGTATCTGGAAACACCATATATTTT
.,.,TRBJ2-5,TRBV11-3,15,CASSPRGGSGETQYF,TGTGCCAGCAGCCCCCGTGGGGGTTCGGGAGAGACCCAGTACTTC
.,many,TRBJ2-5,TRBV20-1,13,CSARDKGRETQYF,TGCAGTGCTAGAGATAAGGGGAGAGAGACCCAGTACTTC
.,many,TRBJ2-7,TRBV6-6,14,CASRQTGLNYEQYF,TGTGCCAGCAGACAAACAGGGCTTAACTACGAGCAGTACTTC
TRBD1,many,TRBJ2-3,TRBV19,13,CATRTGSTDTQYF,TGTGCCACCCGGACAGGGTCCACAGATACGCAGTATTTT
.,many,TRBJ2-6,TRBV3-1,15,CASRTGFSGANVLTF,TGTGCCAGCAGAACAGGATTCTCTGGGGCCAACGTCCTGACTTTC
.,many,TRBJ2-5,TRBV4-2,14,CASSPTAYQETQYF,TGTGCCAGCAGCCCGACAGCCTACCAAGAGACCCAGTACTTC